These T cell receptor beta chains were read from a single sample in a study of T cells in Graves' hyperthyroidism and ophthalmopathy. From the multiplex PCR reads, TCRdb called clonotypes with MiXCR, one entry per CDR3 protein. The sample contains over 300,000 distinct CDR3 sequences, approximately 13% of which appear only once. The specimen was blood. The receptors derive from a woman aged 55-75 years with Graves' hyperthyroidism. Each CDR3 is given without its conserved first and last residue. Not all rows give a size; the values are once, few, many and, for expanded clones, a class.

j_call clone_size cdr3_length v_call cdr3_aa
TRBJ1-5 many 11 TRBV12-3/TRBV12-4 ASSWTGREPQH
TRBJ2-1 many 11 TRBV3-1 ASSQIAQSVQF
TRBJ2-1 many 12 TRBV5-1 ASSTGDLGDEQF
TRBJ2-1 NA 16 TRBV28 ASSKAGWRKSSYNEQF
TRBJ2-5 many 11 TRBV11-3 ASSLRRRETQY
TRBJ1-2 few 12 TRBV20-1 SAAVKQGEYGYT
TRBJ2-6 many 15 TRBV28 ASSLGQGANGANVLT
TRBJ2-1 few 13 TRBV7-2 ASSSRGTFYNEQF
TRBJ2-7 many 11 TRBV29-1 SVGAGGAYEQY
TRBJ2-1 many 13 TRBV12-3/TRBV12-4 ASRPGRAWSNEQF
TRBJ1-4 many 13 TRBV27 ASSFSETTNEKLF
TRBJ2-3 many 10 TRBV20-1 SAREKADTQY
TRBJ2-5 NA 12 TRBV6-1 ASRLTGNQETQY
TRBJ2-1 many 14 TRBV6-1 ASSGGLAGLYNEQF
TRBJ2-3 many 13 TRBV27 ASTTVEISTDTQY
TRBJ1-5 few 12 TRBV6-5 ASSYGQGSQPQH
TRBJ2-5 many 12 TRBV7-9 ASSWGQGAETQY
TRBJ2-1 many 14 TRBV12-3/TRBV12-4 ASSITSGSGGNEQF
TRBJ2-2 few 13 TRBV4-2 ASSQDPVSTGELF
TRBJ2-7 many 13 TRBV7-2 ASTGGTSQGGEQY
TRBJ2-5 many 13 TRBV24-1 ATSDPTGAGETQY
TRBJ2-7 NA 12 TRBV11-3 ASSLGAGVGEQY
TRBJ1-3 many 13 TRBV12-3/TRBV12-4 ASSWTASSGNTIY
TRBJ2-2 many 14 TRBV7-8 ASSPYDPQGTGELF
TRBJ2-2 many 12 TRBV9 ASSVGLSTGELF
TRBJ2-7 many 13 TRBV27 ASSLWGTGAREQY
TRBJ2-5 many 13 TRBV12-3/TRBV12-4 ASSPSGRARETQY
TRBJ1-1 many 11 TRBV12-3/TRBV12-4 ANSADRNTEAF
TRBJ1-2 NA 15 TRBV2 ASSQSGTGGYGYGYT
TRBJ1-2 NA 12 TRBV5-1 ASSLFPGDYGYT
TRBJ2-1 many 13 TRBV6-1 ASSIGTSGRDEQF
TRBJ1-5 NA 11 TRBV6-1 ASRETANQPQH
TRBJ2-7 NA 12 TRBV11-3 ASSPWGTSDEQY
TRBJ1-3 few 12 TRBV5-1 ASSRGNSGNTIY
TRBJ1-1 NA 9 TRBV2 ASGGGTSTF
TRBJ2-7 NA 14 TRBV18 ASSQMYSAGGYEQY
TRBJ1-2 many 12 TRBV3-1 ASSDRDRDYGYT
TRBJ1-1 many 12 TRBV5-1 ASSGGGADTEAF
TRBJ2-3 many 12 TRBV6-1 ASNLDRGTDTQY
TRBJ1-1 few 11 TRBV5-1 ASSIGTIDEAF
TRBJ1-1 many 12 TRBV18 ASSPLQSGTEAF
TRBJ2-7 NA 13 TRBV28 ASTVGSGAIYEQY
TRBJ2-1 NA 13 TRBV3-1 ATTGGSGPYNEQF
TRBJ2-3 many 13 TRBV6-1 ASNTAGTSTDTQY
TRBJ2-5 NA 16 TRBV2 ASRKSPGLAGGGETQY
TRBJ2-7 many 12 TRBV10-3 AISNPGTSDGQY